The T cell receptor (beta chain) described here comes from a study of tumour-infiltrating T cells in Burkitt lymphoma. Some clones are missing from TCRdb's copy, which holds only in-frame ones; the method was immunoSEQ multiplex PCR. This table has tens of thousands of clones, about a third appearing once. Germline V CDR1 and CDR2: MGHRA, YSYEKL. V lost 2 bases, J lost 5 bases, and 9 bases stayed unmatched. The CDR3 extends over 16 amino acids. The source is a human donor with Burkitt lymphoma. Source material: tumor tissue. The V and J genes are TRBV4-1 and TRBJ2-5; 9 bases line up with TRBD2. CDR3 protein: CASSQHQGLAGETQYF. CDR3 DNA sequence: TGCGCCAGCAGCCAACACCAGGGACTAGCTGGCGAGACCCAGTACTTC.